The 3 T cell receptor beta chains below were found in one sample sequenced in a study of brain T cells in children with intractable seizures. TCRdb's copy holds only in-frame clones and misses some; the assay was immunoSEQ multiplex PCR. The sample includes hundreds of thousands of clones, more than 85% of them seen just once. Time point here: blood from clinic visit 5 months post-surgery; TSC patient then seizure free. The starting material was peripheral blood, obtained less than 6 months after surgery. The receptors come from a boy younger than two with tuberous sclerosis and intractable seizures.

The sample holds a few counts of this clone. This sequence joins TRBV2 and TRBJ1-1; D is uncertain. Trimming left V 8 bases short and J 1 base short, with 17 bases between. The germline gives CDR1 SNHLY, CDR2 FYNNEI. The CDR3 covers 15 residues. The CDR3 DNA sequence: TGTGCCAGCGAGAACTCCCGGACGAGGAACACTGAAGCTTTCTTT. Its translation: CASENSRTRNTEAFF.

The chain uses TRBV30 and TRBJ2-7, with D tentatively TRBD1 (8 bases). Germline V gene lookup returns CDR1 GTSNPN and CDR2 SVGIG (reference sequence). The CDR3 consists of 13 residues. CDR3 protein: CASLQGEGYEQYF. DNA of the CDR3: TGTGCGTCCTTACAGGGGGAGGGCTACGAGCAGTACTTC.

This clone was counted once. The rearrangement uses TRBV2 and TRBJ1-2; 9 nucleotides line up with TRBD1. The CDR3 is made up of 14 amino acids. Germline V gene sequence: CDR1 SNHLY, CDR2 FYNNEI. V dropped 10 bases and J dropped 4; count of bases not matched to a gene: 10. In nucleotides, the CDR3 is TGTGCCAACTCGGGACAGGGTGATTCCTATGGCTACACCTTC. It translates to CANSGQGDSYGYTF. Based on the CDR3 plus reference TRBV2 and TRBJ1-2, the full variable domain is EPEVTQTPSHQVTQMGQEVILRCVPISNHLYFYWYRQILGQKVEFLVSFYNNEISEKSEIFDDQFSVERPDGSNFTLKIRSTKLEDSAMYFCANSGQGDSYGYTFGSGTRLTVV.